This T cell receptor beta chain was obtained from a study of cytomegalovirus exposure and HLA in healthy donors. Findings and limits, study-wide: In an earlier analysis, productive rearrangement rates for most beta V segments clustered near 87% or 30%. A missense DCLRE1C variant was associated with V- and J-gene trimming of TCR beta chains in a later analysis, and an independent cohort replicated the association.

This clone appeared once. Antigen specificity is unknown. One junction end does not reproduce the germline sequence, and a read error may be involved. The PCR made use of 60 Vbeta and 13 Jbeta primers. The table came from immunoSEQ multiplex PCR; TCRdb's copy has only in-frame clones and leaves some out. The data show about 130,000 clones, approximately 72% seen once. The CDR3 has 15 amino acids. Germline CDR1 SSHAT, CDR2 FNYEAQ (reference sequence). Likely unrecorded immune exposures existed in these nominally healthy donors. The V gene is TRBV7-7, the J gene TRBJ2-2; D perhaps matches TRBD2 (6 bases). The specimen sequenced was PBMCs. This receptor was identified in a human donor in good health. CDR3 loop: CASSKGATNTGGLFF. In nucleotides, the CDR3 is TGTGCTAGCAGCAAGGGCGCTACGAACACCGGGGGGCTGTTTTTT.